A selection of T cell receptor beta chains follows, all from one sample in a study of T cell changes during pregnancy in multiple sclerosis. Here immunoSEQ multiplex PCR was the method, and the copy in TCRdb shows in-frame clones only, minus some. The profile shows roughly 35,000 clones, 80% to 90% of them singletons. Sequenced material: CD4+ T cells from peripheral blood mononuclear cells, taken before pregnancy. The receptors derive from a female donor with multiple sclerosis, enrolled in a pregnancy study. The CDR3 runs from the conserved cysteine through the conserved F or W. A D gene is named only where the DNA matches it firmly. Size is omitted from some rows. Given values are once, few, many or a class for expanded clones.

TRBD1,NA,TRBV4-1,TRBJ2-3,TGCGCCAGCAGCCAAGTACAGGGGATTTACACAGATACGCAGTATTTT,CASSQVQGIYTDTQYF
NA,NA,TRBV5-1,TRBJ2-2,TGCGCCAGCAGCTTGGGACGGACTACCGGGGAGCTGTTTTTT,CASSLGRTTGELFF
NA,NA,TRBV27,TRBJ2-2,TGTGCCAGCAGTTTACCTAGGCAGGGGGGCACCGGGGAGCTGTTTTTT,CASSLPRQGGTGELFF
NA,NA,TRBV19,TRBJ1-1,TGTGCCAGTAGTATAGGGCTGTGGACTGAAGCTTTCTTT,CASSIGLWTEAFF
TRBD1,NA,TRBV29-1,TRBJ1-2,TGCAGCGTGGGACAGGAGGGATATGGCTACACCTTC,CSVGQEGYGYTF
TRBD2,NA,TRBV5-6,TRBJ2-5,TGTGCCAGCAGCCGGGAGGTGCTAGCGGGAGAAGGGACCCAGTACTTC,CASSREVLAGEGTQYF
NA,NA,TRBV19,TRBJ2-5,TGTGCCAGTAGTATAGATCGGGGACTGGAGACCCAGTACTTC,CASSIDRGLETQYF
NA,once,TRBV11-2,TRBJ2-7,TGTGCCAGCAGCTTATCCCTTTACGAGCAGTACTTC,CASSLSLYEQYF
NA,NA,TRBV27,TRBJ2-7,TGTGCCAGTAAGCGACTCTCTAAACCCCTCGAGCAGTACTTC,CASKRLSKPLEQYF
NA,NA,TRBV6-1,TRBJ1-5,TGTGCCAGCAGTGAAACTTCGAATCAGCCCCAGCATTTT,CASSETSNQPQHF
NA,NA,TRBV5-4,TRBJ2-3,TGTGCCAGCAGCTTGGACCTCTCGGGAACAGATACGCAGTATTTT,CASSLDLSGTDTQYF
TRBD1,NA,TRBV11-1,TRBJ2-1,TGTGCCAGCAGCGGAGGACAGGGGGTGGGTGAGCAGTTCTTC,CASSGGQGVGEQFF
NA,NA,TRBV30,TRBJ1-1,TGTGCCTGGCAATCCGGCGGAATGAAAGCTTTCTTT,CAWQSGGMKAFF
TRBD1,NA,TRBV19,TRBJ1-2,TGTGCCAGTAGCCAAGGGGGCAGAAACTATGGCTACACCTTC,CASSQGGRNYGYTF
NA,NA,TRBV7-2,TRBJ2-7,TGTGCCAGCAGCTCGAGAGGGCGAATCTCTCTGTACTTC,CASSSRGRISLYF
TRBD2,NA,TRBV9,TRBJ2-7,TGTGCCAGCAGCGCCAAAAGGACTAGTCAAACCTACGAGCAGTACTTC,CASSAKRTSQTYEQYF
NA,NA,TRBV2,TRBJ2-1,TGTGCCACGAGGGGGAGAGGCTCCTACAATGAGCAGTTCTTC,CATRGRGSYNEQFF
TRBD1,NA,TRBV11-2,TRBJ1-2,TGTGCCAGCAGCTTAGTAAAAGTAGGGACAGCTAACTATGGCTACACCTTC,CASSLVKVGTANYGYTF
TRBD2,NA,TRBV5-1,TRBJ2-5,TGCGCCAGCAGCCTAAGCGGGGAAAGAGAGACCCAGTACTTC,CASSLSGERETQYF
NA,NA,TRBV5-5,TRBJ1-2,TGTGCCAGCAGCCTGGGGGGGGTTGACTATGGCTACACCTTC,CASSLGGVDYGYTF
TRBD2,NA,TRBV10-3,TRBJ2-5,TGTGCCATCAGTGACCACAGCGGGAGACCGGGGGAGACCCAGTACTTC,CAISDHSGRPGETQYF
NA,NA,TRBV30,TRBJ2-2,TGTGCCTGGAGGCCGGCTTCGGCAGGAAACACCGGGGAGCTGTTTTTT,CAWRPASAGNTGELFF
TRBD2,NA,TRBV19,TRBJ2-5,TGTGCCAGTAGTACCAAGGGACTAGCGGGAGGAGAGACCCAGTACTTC,CASSTKGLAGGETQYF
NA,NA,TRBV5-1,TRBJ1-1,TGCGCCAGCAGCTACCTTGGGGGGGGGCGGACGAGTGGGACTGAAGCTTTCTTT,CASSYLGGGRTSGTEAFF
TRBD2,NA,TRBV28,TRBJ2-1,TGTGCCAGCAGGAGCCCTAGCGGGAGGGCCTACAATGAGCAGTTCTTC,CASRSPSGRAYNEQFF
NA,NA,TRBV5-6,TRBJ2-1,TGTGCCAGCAGCAGAGGCAATGAGCAGTTCTTC,CASSRGNEQFF
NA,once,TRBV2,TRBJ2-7,TGTGCCAGCACGTCGGGAGTTGTAAACGAGCAGTACTTC,CASTSGVVNEQYF
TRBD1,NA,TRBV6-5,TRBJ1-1,TGTGCCAGCAGTTACGATGGAAGGGGGCGGACTGAAGCTTTCTTT,CASSYDGRGRTEAFF
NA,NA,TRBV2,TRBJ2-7,TGTGCCAGCAGTCCCTACAGCTACGAGCAGTACTTC,CASSPYSYEQYF
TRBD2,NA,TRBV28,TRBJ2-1,TGTGCCAGCAGTTCTTATGAAACTAGCGGCAATGAGCAGTTCTTC,CASSSYETSGNEQFF
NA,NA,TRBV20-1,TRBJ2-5,TGCAGTGCTAGGGGGGGTGAGACCCAGTACTTC,CSARGGETQYF